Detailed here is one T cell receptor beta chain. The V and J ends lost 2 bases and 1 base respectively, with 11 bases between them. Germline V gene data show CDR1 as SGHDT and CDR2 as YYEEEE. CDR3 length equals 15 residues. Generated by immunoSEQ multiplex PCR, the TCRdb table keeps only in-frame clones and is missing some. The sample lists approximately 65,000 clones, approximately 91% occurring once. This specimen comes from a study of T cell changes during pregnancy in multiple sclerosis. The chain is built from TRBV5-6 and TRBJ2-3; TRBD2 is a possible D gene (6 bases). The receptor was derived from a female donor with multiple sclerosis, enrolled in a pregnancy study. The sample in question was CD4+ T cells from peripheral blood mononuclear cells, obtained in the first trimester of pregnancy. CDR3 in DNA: TGTGCCAGCAGCTTAATGGGGGGAGGCACAGATACGCAGTATTTT. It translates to CASSLMGGGTDTQYF.